Below, 13 T cell receptor beta chains from the same sample are listed, as sequenced in a study of blood T cell repertoires in COVID-19. The method was immunoSEQ multiplex PCR; TCRdb's version includes in-frame clones alone and lacks a portion of them. The data show more than 200,000 clones, around nine tenths seen once. Specimen: peripheral blood. The receptors here all came from a woman aged 55-69 years with COVID-19, enrolled during active disease.

The V gene is TRBV3-1 (or the pseudogene TRBV3-2), the J gene TRBJ2-2, with D possibly being TRBD2 (5 bases). CDR1 is LGHDT, CDR2 YNNKEL, per germline (reference sequence). This CDR3 is built from 15 residues. V shed 1 base and J shed 1 base, with 7 bases lying between them. The CDR3 DNA is TGTGCCAGCAGCCAAGCGGGAATGAACACCGGGGAGCTGTTTTTT. Protein sequence: CASSQAGMNTGELFF.

V and J are TRBV20-1 and TRBJ1-2; the D gene is possibly TRBD1 (6 bases). V lost 3 bases and J 0 bases, leaving 17 bases between the germline ends. The CDR3 is 16 amino acids. CDR1 and CDR2 from the germline V gene are DFQATT and SNEGSKA (reference sequence). For the CDR3, the DNA is TGCAGTGCTAGTCGGCCGCGGTCAGGGGCTAACTATGGCTACACCTTC. Translation gives CSASRPRSGANYGYTF.

About this clone: One end of the junction is discordant with germline, which a read error may explain. This rearrangement joins TRBV7-2 to TRBJ2-4, with D perhaps matching TRBD1 (7 bases). CDR1 SGHTA and CDR2 FQGNSA come from the germline V gene. CDR3 length: 14 residues. The CDR3 bases are TGTGCCAGCAGCTCATCCCCTCAGGGGGGCCACCGGGACTTC. Protein: CASSSSPQGGHRDF.

The gene calls are TRBV6-2 or TRBV6-3 and TRBJ2-5, with 9 nucleotides matching TRBD1. V was clipped by 6 bases and J by 4 bases; unmatched bases: 9. Germline CDR1 is MNHEY and CDR2 is SVGEGT. This CDR3 has 15 amino acids. CDR3 nucleotides: TGTGCCAGCAGCAGTCCCGGGACAGGGTCAGAGACCCAGTACTTC. This encodes CASSSPGTGSETQYF.

The chain joins TRBV19 to TRBJ2-3; 9 bases fit TRBD2. The CDR3 runs 16 residues. V dropped 4 bases and J dropped 1; count of bases not matched to a gene: 6. Germline V gives CDR1 LNHDA, CDR2 SQIVND (reference sequence). For the CDR3, the DNA is TGTGCCAGTAGTACCCCGATAGCGGGAGGCACAGATACGCAGTATTTT. It codes for CASSTPIAGGTDTQYF.

This chain's CDR3 is CASSRVGGGTEAFF. For the CDR3, the DNA is TGTGCCAGCAGCCGAGTGGGGGGAGGCACTGAAGCTTTCTTT. The chain has TRBV5-4 and TRBJ1-1, with a weak D call TRBD1 (5 bases). Germline values: CDR1 SGHNT, CDR2 YYREEE (reference sequence). Deletions cut 4 bases from V and 4 bases from J, with 14 bases between. The CDR3 length is 14 residues.

The rearrangement uses TRBV5-1 and TRBJ1-3, with D perhaps matching TRBD1 (6 bases). Germline V gives CDR1 SGHRS, CDR2 YFSETQ. The CDR3 loop spans 16 amino acids. V was clipped by 0 bases and J by 5 bases, with 15 bases between them. CDR3 sequence: CASSLEAGAWRNTIYF. For the CDR3, the DNA is TGCGCCAGCAGCTTGGAGGCAGGGGCTTGGAGAAACACCATATATTTT.

This clone was recorded once. This CDR3 is CASSSGVFNEQFF. The CDR3 nucleotides are TGTGCCAGCAGCAGCGGGGTTTTCAATGAGCAGTTCTTC. V usage is TRBV6-4 and J usage is TRBJ2-1; 7 bases agree with TRBD2. V trimming: 6 bases; J trimming: 6 bases; junction bases outside the gene matches: 5. CDR3 length: 13 residues. Germline CDR1 reads MRHNA; CDR2 reads SNTAGT.

As to this clone: The same CDR3 arises from other DNA sequences in this sample as well. The gene calls are TRBV6-5 and TRBJ1-6; 8 nucleotides agree with TRBD1. V trimming: 6 bases; J trimming: 3 bases; junction bases outside the gene matches: 4. The germline V gene encodes CDR1 MNHEY and CDR2 SVGAGI. The length of the CDR3 is 15 residues. CDR3 sequence (DNA): TGTGCCAGCAGGGCAGACAGGGGCTATAATTCACCCCTCCACTTT. Its protein product is CASRADRGYNSPLHF.

This clone was seen only once. This chain joins TRBV11-3 and TRBJ2-3; D is perhaps TRBD2 (6 bases). The length of the CDR3 is 15 residues. V gave up 5 bases and J gave up 6 bases, with 18 bases separating them. Germline CDR1 reads SGHNT; CDR2 reads YENEEA. The CDR3 reads CASSLRSGPGDTQYF. In DNA form, the CDR3 reads TGTGCCAGCAGCCTCCGGAGCGGGCCCGGGGATACGCAGTATTTT. Full variable domain (rest looked up from reference TRBV11-3 and TRBJ2-3): EAGVVQSPRYKIIEKKQPVAFWCNPISGHNTLYWYLQNLGQGPELLIRYENEEAVDDSQLPKDRFSAERLKGVDSTLKIQPAELGDSAVYLCASSLRSGPGDTQYFGPGTRLTVL.

The chain has TRBV6-1 and TRBJ1-6; D not certain. The germline V and J ends were trimmed by 3 bases and 0 bases, with 6 bases remaining between them. CDR3 length: 15 amino acids. Germline V CDR1 and CDR2: MNHNS, SASEGT. CDR3 sequence: CASSERSSYNSPLHF. The DNA for the CDR3 is TGTGCCAGCAGTGAGCGGAGCTCCTATAATTCACCCCTCCACTTT.

V and J are TRBV30 and TRBJ2-5; D is perhaps TRBD1 (6 bases). Germline V lookup: CDR1 GTSNPN, CDR2 SVGIG (reference sequence). The CDR3 runs to 17 residues. V was shortened by 0 bases and J by 6 bases, with 23 bases between the two germline ends. In nucleotides, the CDR3 is TGTGCCTGGAGTGTCCGGGGTGGACAGTCCCTTCATCAGACCCAGTACTTC. Amino acid sequence: CAWSVRGGQSLHQTQYF.

The V and J genes are TRBV5-1 and TRBJ1-3; a weak D match, TRBD1 (6 bases). The germline gives CDR1 SGHRS, CDR2 YFSETQ. V lost 3 bases and J lost 3, with 13 bases in between. The CDR3 sequence is 15 residues long. The CDR3 DNA follows: TGCGCCAGCAGCTCTTCAGGGGACGGTGGAAACACCATATATTTT. Protein product: CASSSSGDGGNTIYF.